The 31 T cell receptor beta chains below all came from one sample that was sequenced in a study of T cells in Graves' hyperthyroidism and ophthalmopathy. The CDR3 regions of TCR beta were amplified from RNA transcripts. The TCR CDR3 was amplified in a first-round RT-PCR using the HTBI primer set. A single record per CDR3 protein comes from TCRdb applying MiXCR to the multiplex PCR reads. The sample lists about 53,000 distinct CDR3 sequences, roughly 52% occurring once. The sequenced sample was blood. These receptors came from a woman aged 30 to 39 with Graves' ophthalmopathy.

This clonotype was seen at least ten times. The J gene is TRBJ2-3, the V gene TRBV6-5, with TRBD2 identical over 8 bases. There are 10 residues in the CDR3. Trimming at V came to 9 bases and at J to 15 bases, leaving 8 bases not matched to a gene. Germline V gives CDR1 MNHEY, CDR2 SVGAGI. The CDR3 is CASGGTRKYF. CDR3 bases: TGTGCCAGTGGAGGGACTAGAAAATATTTT.

The gene calls are TRBV6-2 or TRBV6-3 and TRBJ2-3; TRBD2 agrees at 8 bases. Germline V gives CDR1 MNHEY, CDR2 SVGEGT. Unmatched junction bases numbered 3, after V lost 2 bases and J lost 5 bases. This CDR3 comprises 14 residues. DNA of the CDR3: TGTGCCAGCAGTTACGGGAGCGGGAGAGATACGCAGTATTTT. This gives the protein CASSYGSGRDTQYF.

This clonotype occurred many times. The chain employs TRBV4-2 and TRBJ2-5, with a possible D match to TRBD1 (6 bases). CDR1 and CDR2 from the germline V gene are LGHNA and YNFKEQ. This CDR3 contains 16 residues. V was clipped by 0 bases and J by 1 base, with 12 bases between them. CDR3: CASSQDQGRIQETQYF. The CDR3 DNA follows: TGTGCCAGCAGCCAAGATCAGGGGCGGATCCAAGAGACCCAGTACTTC.

This clonotype showed up just once. J is TRBJ2-7 and V is TRBV5-6; D may be TRBD2 (6 bases). The CDR3 extends over 14 amino acids. V was pared by 2 bases and J by 5 bases, with 14 bases between. The germline V gene has CDR1 SGHDT and CDR2 YYEEEE. CDR3 sequence (DNA): TGTGCCAGCAGCTTCCGGCCGGGAGCACACGAGCAGTACTTC. Encoded protein: CASSFRPGAHEQYF. The variable domain in full, with the rest retrieved from reference TRBV5-6 and TRBJ2-7, is DAGVTQSPTHLIKTRGQQVTLRCSPKSGHDTVSWYQQALGQGPQFIFQYYEEEERQRGNFPDRFSGHQFPNYSSELNVNALLLGDSALYLCASSFRPGAHEQYFGPGTRLTVT.

This clonotype was counted many times. The chain combines TRBV7-3 with TRBJ2-2; 7 bases match TRBD1. CDR1 SGHTA and CDR2 FQGTGA come from the germline V gene. Trimming removed 3 bases from V and 3 bases from J; junction bases left unmatched: 10. The CDR3 has 17 amino acids. CDR3 in DNA: TGTGCCAGCAGCTTCGGGATAGACAGGGTGGACACCGGGGAGCTGTTTTTT. As protein: CASSFGIDRVDTGELFF.

V usage is TRBV20-1 and J usage is TRBJ1-1; TRBD1 agrees at 7 bases. The CDR3 contains 13 residues. The junction had 6 bases not matched to a gene; V was cut back by 5 bases and J by 3 bases. CDR1 and CDR2 (germline): DFQATT, SNEGSKA (reference sequence). The CDR3 bases are TGCAGTGCTCGGCCGGGACAGCACACTGAAGCTTTCTTT. It codes for CSARPGQHTEAFF.

This clonotype came up many times. The chain employs TRBV6-5 and TRBJ1-2, with TRBD1 identical over 9 bases. After removal of 6 bases from V and 7 bases from J, the junction contained 12 bases not matched to a gene. Germline CDR1 is MNHEY and CDR2 is SVGAGI. The CDR3 is made up of 15 amino acids. CDR3 loop: CASRPTGGRGGGYTF. The CDR3 nucleotides are TGTGCCAGCAGACCTACAGGGGGCAGGGGCGGTGGCTACACCTTC.

The CDR3 region is CATSSALPGPYEQYF. In nucleotides, the CDR3 is TGTGCCACCAGCAGCGCCCTTCCAGGGCCCTACGAGCAGTACTTC. The chain couples TRBV24-1 to TRBJ2-7; D might be TRBD1 (5 bases). The V end lost 7 bases, the J end lost 2 bases, and 17 bases lay between the germline ends. This CDR3 is 15 amino acids long. CDR1 KGHDR and CDR2 SFDVKD come from the germline V gene.

The sample holds many counts of this clonotype. The CDR3 reads CASSLRGRFYGYTF. As DNA, the CDR3 is TGTGCCAGCAGTTTAAGGGGGCGCTTCTATGGCTACACCTTC. The rearrangement uses TRBV12-3 or TRBV12-4 and TRBJ1-2; 7 nucleotides match TRBD1. The CDR3 is made up of 14 amino acids. V lost 2 bases, J lost 4 bases, and 4 bases stayed unmatched.

This clonotype has just one count. For the CDR3, the DNA is TGTGCCTGGAGTGGGCTAGCGGGTGCCTACGAGCAGTACTTC. It yields the protein CAWSGLAGAYEQYF. The chain has TRBV30 and TRBJ2-7, with 8 nucleotides matching TRBD2. The trim removed 1 base at V and 2 bases at J, leaving 4 bases unmatched. CDR1 and CDR2 (germline): GTSNPN, SVGIG (reference sequence). There are 14 residues in the CDR3.

This clonotype was observed at least ten times. The chain is built from TRBV28 and TRBJ1-2; D remains unclear. CDR3 length equals 11 residues. V lost 3 bases, J lost 5 bases, and 4 bases lay in between. Germline V gives CDR1 MDHEN, CDR2 SYDVKM. DNA of the CDR3: TGTGCCAGCAGTTTGAAGTATGGCTACACCTTC. It encodes CASSLKYGYTF.

This chain connects TRBV5-1 to TRBJ1-1; 10 bases align to TRBD1. Germline loops: CDR1 SGHRS, CDR2 YFSETQ. The ends lost 2 bases at V and 7 bases at J; junction bases unmatched: 14. The CDR3 length is 17 residues. The CDR3 sequence: CASSFFSGTGVRYEAFF. The CDR3 DNA reads as TGCGCCAGCAGCTTTTTCTCCGGGACAGGGGTAAGGTATGAAGCTTTCTTT.

This clonotype was detected ten times or more. The chain links TRBV19 to TRBJ2-3, with D possibly TRBD2 on 5 matching bases. CDR1 is LNHDA, CDR2 SQIVND, per germline (reference sequence). This CDR3 is 15 amino acids long. Trimming cost V 0 bases and J 2 bases, with 9 bases left between them. In nucleotides, the CDR3 is TGTGCCAGTAGTATAGACGTGGGAGCCACAGATACGCAGTATTTT. As protein: CASSIDVGATDTQYF. Drawing the rest from reference TRBV19 and TRBJ2-3, the complete variable domain is DGGITQSPKYLFRKEGQNVTLSCEQNLNHDAMYWYRQDPGQGLRLIYYSQIVNDFQKGDIAEGYSVSREKKESFPLTVTSAQKNPTAFYLCASSIDVGATDTQYFGPGTRLTVL.

There are many counts of this clonotype. This chain joins TRBV12-3 or TRBV12-4 and TRBJ2-5; 7 bases align to TRBD1. With V trimmed by 7 bases and J by 1 base, 6 bases remained unmatched. The CDR3 sequence is 14 residues long. CDR3: CASIEQGSQETQYF. The CDR3 coding sequence is TGTGCCAGCATCGAACAGGGGAGCCAAGAGACCCAGTACTTC.

This clonotype was detected ten times or more. The chain has TRBV7-9 and TRBJ1-1; D gene ambiguous. The CDR3 sequence is 14 residues long. CDR1 and CDR2 (germline): SEHNR, FQNEAQ (reference sequence). The V end lost 1 base, the J end lost 1 base, and 7 bases lay between the germline ends. The CDR3 sequence: CASSLGAANTEAFF. CDR3 DNA sequence: TGTGCCAGCAGCTTAGGGGCAGCGAACACTGAAGCTTTCTTT.

This chain joins TRBV27 and TRBJ2-3, with TRBD1 matching 9 bases. Germline loops: CDR1 MNHEY, CDR2 SMNVEV (reference sequence). The CDR3 totals 16 residues. Trimming removed 5 bases from V and 6 bases from J; junction bases left unmatched: 12. CDR3 bases: TGTGCCAGCAGTAATTTAGTGGGACAGGGTGGCGATACGCAGTATTTT. Residues: CASSNLVGQGGDTQYF.

This clonotype has ten or more counts. The chain carries TRBV4-2 and TRBJ2-1, with 13 bases matching TRBD2. The CDR3 sequence is 17 residues long. From germline, CDR1 is LGHNA and CDR2 YNFKEQ. V dropped 2 bases and J dropped 4; count of bases not matched to a gene: 5. CDR3 DNA sequence: TGTGCCAGCAGCCAAAAACTAGCGGGGGGGACTTACAATGAGCAGTTCTTC. Translation gives CASSQKLAGGTYNEQFF.

This clonotype was counted at least ten times. The junction and the germline gene differ at one end; a read error may be behind it. The V gene is TRBV5-4, the J gene TRBJ2-5, with TRBD1 matching 8 bases. The CDR3 length is 15 residues. Per the germline V gene, CDR1 is SGHNT and CDR2 is YYREEE (reference sequence). The CDR3 spells CANSSGQGLQETQYF. As DNA, the CDR3 is TGTGCCAACAGCTCCGGACAGGGTTTGCAAGAGACCCAGTACTTC.

This clonotype was counted between two and nine times. The chain uses TRBV3-1 and TRBJ1-2, with no clear D. V was pared by 1 base and J by 8 bases, with 17 bases between. CDR1 and CDR2 from the germline V gene are LGHDT and YNNKEL (reference sequence). This CDR3 comprises 15 residues. The CDR3 here is CASSQGGNLPSGYTF. The CDR3, as DNA: TGTGCCAGCAGCCAAGGAGGTAACCTCCCCTCCGGCTACACCTTC.

The chain carries TRBV6-1 and TRBJ2-3; D unresolved. CDR1 MNHNS and CDR2 SASEGT come from the germline V gene. The CDR3 is 14 residues long. Trimming took 5 bases from V and 11 from J, leaving 20 bases between them. The CDR3 spells CASSRAGPGSEQYF. For the CDR3, the DNA is TGTGCCAGCAGTCGAGCAGGTCCTGGCTCTGAGCAGTATTTT.

The rearrangement uses TRBV29-1 and TRBJ2-1; 7 bases align to TRBD2. The CDR3 length is 14 residues. After removal of 5 bases from V and 2 bases from J, the junction contained 6 bases not matched to a gene. CDR1 and CDR2 (germline): SQVTM, ANQGSEA. The CDR3: CSVTSGTTYNEQFF. Written as DNA, the CDR3 is TGCAGCGTTACCAGCGGGACGACCTACAATGAGCAGTTCTTC.

About this clonotype itself: Likely a read error: the CDR3 ends without its conserved phenylalanine or tryptophan. The chain links TRBV2 to TRBJ2-3, with 9 bases lining up with TRBD1. Germline loops: CDR1 SNHLY, CDR2 FYNNEI. The junction had 14 bases not matched to a gene; V was cut back by 11 bases and J by 5 bases. CDR3 length: 15 residues. In DNA form, the CDR3 reads TGTGCCGGCAAAAACACAGGGGGCGCGGGAGATACGCAGTATTCT. It translates to CAGKNTGGAGDTQYS.

The chain employs TRBV7-2 and TRBJ1-1; D is uncertain. Germline values: CDR1 SGHTA, CDR2 FQGNSA. The CDR3 consists of 14 residues. The V and J ends lost 0 bases and 5 bases respectively, with 10 bases between them. The CDR3 DNA follows: TGTGCCAGCAGCTTAGCGCTAAGAGAGACTGAAGCTTTCTTT. It codes for CASSLALRETEAFF.

The chain recombines TRBV10-3 with TRBJ2-1, with D possibly being TRBD1 (5 bases). The V end was cut by 6 bases, the J end by 3 bases, with 12 bases between. Germline loops: CDR1 ENHRY, CDR2 SYGVKD. The CDR3 sequence is 14 residues long. CDR3 residues: CAIRAGHNYNEQFF. The CDR3 DNA is TGTGCCATCAGGGCAGGGCACAACTACAATGAGCAGTTCTTC.

The CDR3, as DNA: TGTGCCAGCAGGAAACCCAGGGGGACTAGCGGGACGTACACAGATACGCAGTATTTT. As protein: CASRKPRGTSGTYTDTQYF. This sequence joins TRBV2 and TRBJ2-3; TRBD2 matches at 13 bases. CDR1 SNHLY and CDR2 FYNNEI come from the germline V gene. V lost 6 bases, J lost 2 bases, and 14 bases stayed unmatched. This CDR3 comprises 19 residues. Based on the CDR3 plus reference TRBV2 and TRBJ2-3, the full variable domain is EPEVTQTPSHQVTQMGQEVILRCVPISNHLYFYWYRQILGQKVEFLVSFYNNEISEKSEIFDDQFSVERPDGSNFTLKIRSTKLEDSAMYFCASRKPRGTSGTYTDTQYFGPGTRLTVL.

The rearrangement joins TRBV20-1 to TRBJ2-3, with TRBD1 matching 8 bases. V was pared by 0 bases and J by 4 bases, with 9 bases of the junction left unmatched. The CDR3 is 16 amino acids. Germline V gene sequence: CDR1 DFQATT, CDR2 SNEGSKA (reference sequence). The CDR3, as DNA: TGCAGTGCTAGAGACCTGGACAGGGCCGCAGCAGATACGCAGTATTTT. Translating gives CSARDLDRAAADTQYF.

V is TRBV20-1 and J is TRBJ2-7; D unclear. Germline V CDR1 and CDR2: DFQATT, SNEGSKA (reference sequence). V lost 2 bases, J lost 3 bases, and 8 bases lay in between. This CDR3 spans 12 amino acids. The CDR3 DNA reads as TGCAGTGCTAGACCATACAACTACGAGCAGTACTTC. As protein: CSARPYNYEQYF.

The V call is TRBV19, the J call TRBJ1-2; maybe TRBD1 (5 bases). V lost 3 bases, J lost 6 bases, and 14 bases lay in between. The CDR3 has 14 residues. CDR1 and CDR2 (germline): LNHDA, SQIVND (reference sequence). CDR3 in DNA: TGTGCCAGTAGTATTATAGGGGCCAACAATGGCTACACCTTC. Encoded protein: CASSIIGANNGYTF.

The rearrangement uses TRBV5-6 and TRBJ1-2, with D tentatively TRBD1 (5 bases). There are 13 residues in the CDR3. The germline CDR1 and CDR2 sequences are SGHDT and YYEEEE. Deletions cut 2 bases from V and 7 bases from J, with 12 bases between. CDR3 region: CASSFRPRGGYTF. DNA of the CDR3: TGTGCCAGCAGCTTCCGTCCGAGGGGTGGCTACACCTTC.

Many counts were recorded for this clonotype. The gene calls are TRBV27 and TRBJ1-2; D unresolved. The CDR3 has 14 amino acids. V was trimmed by 3 bases and J by 4 bases, leaving 12 bases between them. The V gene's germline CDR1 is MNHEY and CDR2 SMNVEV (reference sequence). CDR3 in amino acids: CASSFVGRIYGYTF. CDR3 nucleotides: TGTGCCAGCAGTTTCGTCGGACGTATCTATGGCTACACCTTC.

This clonotype showed up many times. This rearrangement joins TRBV4-2 to TRBJ1-2, with D tentatively TRBD1 (5 bases). Germline CDR1 LGHNA, CDR2 YNFKEQ. Trimming left V 0 bases short and J 3 bases short, with 11 bases between. This CDR3 is built from 15 residues. The CDR3 coding sequence is TGTGCCAGCAGCCAAGATTTCCAGGGAGACTATGGCTACACCTTC. Protein product: CASSQDFQGDYGYTF.